These 29 T cell receptor beta chains originate from one sample sequenced in a study of blood T cell repertoires in COVID-19. The assay was immunoSEQ multiplex PCR, and TCRdb's table has in-frame clones only and misses some. The table records 390,000 or so clones, 85% to 90% of them present only once. The material sequenced was peripheral blood. The receptor source for this set is a young man with active or convalescent COVID-19.

This chain joins TRBV5-4 and TRBJ2-2, with 10 nucleotides matching TRBD2. The CDR3 covers 16 residues. CDR1 SGHNT and CDR2 YYREEE come from the germline V gene (reference sequence). V lost 2 bases and J lost 0; bases outside the gene matches: 1. CDR3 sequence reads: CASSFGLAANTGELFF. CDR3 DNA sequence: TGTGCCAGCAGCTTCGGACTAGCGGCGAACACCGGGGAGCTGTTTTTT. The whole variable domain, filled in from reference TRBV5-4 and TRBJ2-2, reads ETGVTQSPTHLIKTRGQQVTLRCSSQSGHNTVSWYQQALGQGPQFIFQYYREEENGRGNFPPRFSGLQFPNYSSELNVNALELDDSALYLCASSFGLAANTGELFFGEGSRLTVL.

This clone has just one count. V and J are TRBV3-1 (or the pseudogene TRBV3-2) and TRBJ2-5, with 9 bases that match TRBD1. The CDR3 is 17 amino acids. Trimming removed 1 base from V and 1 base from J; junction bases left unmatched: 7. Looked up from germline, CDR1 is LGHDT and CDR2 is YNNKEL (reference sequence). CDR3 loop: CASSQVLGTGPQETQYF. CDR3 sequence (DNA): TGTGCCAGCAGCCAAGTACTGGGGACAGGGCCCCAAGAGACCCAGTACTTC.

The rearrangement joins TRBV11-3 to TRBJ2-1, with D uncertain. This CDR3 spans 14 amino acids. V was clipped by 1 base and J by 5 bases, with 9 bases between them. Germline V CDR1 and CDR2: SGHNT, YENEEA. CDR3: CASSLGAGHNEQFF. The DNA for the CDR3 is TGTGCCAGCAGCTTAGGGGCAGGTCACAATGAGCAGTTCTTC.

CDR3 in amino acids: CASSQDHYYGYTF. Written as DNA, the CDR3 is TGCGCCAGCAGCCAAGATCACTACTATGGCTACACCTTC. The rearrangement joins TRBV4-1 to TRBJ1-2; no reliable D call. The CDR3 sequence is 13 residues long. V lost 0 bases and J lost 3, with 5 bases in between. Germline-derived CDR1 and CDR2 are MGHRA and YSYEKL.

The rearrangement joins TRBV15 to TRBJ2-1, with TRBD2 as a possible D gene (6 bases). V was pared by 2 bases and J by 0 bases, with 11 bases between. This CDR3 has 16 residues. Germline assignment: CDR1 LNHNV and CDR2 YYDKDF (reference sequence). In DNA form, the CDR3 reads TGTGCCACCAGCAGACTTCTAGCGCGCTCCTACAATGAGCAGTTCTTC. Protein: CATSRLLARSYNEQFF.

The gene calls are TRBV5-6 and TRBJ2-1, with TRBD2 matching 7 bases. This CDR3 has 17 amino acids. Trimming cost V 4 bases and J 8 bases; bases outside gene matches: 18. CDR1 is SGHDT and CDR2 is YYEEEE in the germline V gene. The CDR3, as DNA: TGTGCCAGCAGCCCGGTCGGGGGGAGGGCCGTTTCCGATGAGCAGTTCTTC. Its protein product is CASSPVGGRAVSDEQFF.

This rearrangement joins TRBV5-1 to TRBJ2-7, with D possibly matching TRBD2 (6 bases). V was pared by 4 bases and J by 2 bases, with 13 bases between. The CDR3 has 14 residues. The germline gives CDR1 SGHRS, CDR2 YFSETQ. In nucleotides, the CDR3 is TGCGCCAGCAGCCGAGGAGGGGCGGCCTACGAGCAGTACTTC. Translated: CASSRGGAAYEQYF.

The chain couples TRBV7-3 to TRBJ2-1, with D unresolved. CDR3 length: 15 residues. The germline gives CDR1 SGHTA, CDR2 FQGTGA. V was pared by 6 bases and J by 0 bases, with 12 bases between. CDR3 in DNA: TGTGCCAGCAGAGCGACCCAGAGCTCCTACAATGAGCAGTTCTTC. Its protein is CASRATQSSYNEQFF.

The genes are TRBV7-3 and TRBJ2-1; 11 positions match TRBD2. Germline CDR1 is SGHTA and CDR2 is FQGTGA. This CDR3 is built from 16 residues. V shed 5 bases, J shed 8 bases, and the junction held 11 bases outside the gene matches. The CDR3 protein is CASSAQGTSGGYEQFF. The CDR3 nucleotides read TGTGCCAGCAGCGCTCAGGGGACTAGCGGTGGGTATGAGCAGTTCTTC.

The V gene is TRBV11-1, the J gene TRBJ2-7, with a possible D match to TRBD2 (5 bases). Germline CDR1 is SGHAT and CDR2 is FQDESV (reference sequence). The ends were cut back, 1 base at V and 0 bases at J, with 10 bases in the middle. The CDR3 loop spans 15 amino acids. DNA of the CDR3: TGTGCCAGCAGCTTAGATGGACTTGACTCCTACGAGCAGTACTTC. Its protein is CASSLDGLDSYEQYF.

The V gene is TRBV11-2, the J gene TRBJ2-7; D uncertain. V lost 3 bases and J 5 bases, leaving 5 bases between the germline ends. This CDR3 spans 11 amino acids. The germline V gene has CDR1 SGHAT and CDR2 FQNNGV. Here the CDR3 reads CASSFLHEQYF. Here the CDR3 DNA reads TGTGCCAGCAGCTTCCTACACGAGCAGTACTTC. Looking up the rest from reference TRBV11-2 and TRBJ2-7 gives the full variable domain: EAGVAQSPRYKIIEKRQSVAFWCNPISGHATLYWYQQILGQGPKLLIQFQNNGVVDDSQLPKDRFSAERLKGVDSTLKIQPAKLEDSAVYLCASSFLHEQYFGPGTRLTVT.

V gene TRBV28 combines with J gene TRBJ2-3; 8 nucleotides line up with TRBD2. CDR1 and CDR2 (germline): MDHEN, SYDVKM. CDR3 length equals 19 residues. V was clipped by 3 bases and J by 0 bases; unmatched bases: 14. This CDR3 reads CASSFVVIRPSGSTDTQYF. CDR3 DNA: TGTGCCAGCAGTTTCGTGGTAATTAGACCTAGCGGGAGCACAGATACGCAGTATTTT.

This clone was counted a single time. The rearrangement joins TRBV28 to TRBJ2-3; D is perhaps TRBD2 (6 bases). The V gene lost 5 bases and the J gene lost 2 bases, with 17 bases spanning the gap. From germline, CDR1 is MDHEN and CDR2 SYDVKM. The CDR3 covers 16 residues. CDR3 sequence reads: CASSGRSGLHTDTQYF. CDR3 bases: TGTGCCAGCAGTGGGAGGAGCGGGCTACACACAGATACGCAGTATTTT.

This clone was found once. This rearrangement joins TRBV15 to TRBJ2-2, with D perhaps TRBD1 (6 bases). CDR3 length equals 14 residues. V was clipped by 1 base and J by 8 bases, with 11 bases between them. CDR1 and CDR2 from the germline V gene are LNHNV and YYDKDF (reference sequence). CDR3 in amino acids: CATSRADSYGELFF. The CDR3 DNA follows: TGTGCCACCAGCAGAGCGGACAGCTATGGGGAGCTGTTTTTT.

This clone ranks as medium-sized. This rearrangement joins TRBV24-1 to TRBJ2-1, with D possibly TRBD1 on 6 matching bases. The CDR3 has 12 amino acids. V was shortened by 6 bases and J by 6 bases, with 8 bases between the two germline ends. Germline V gene sequence: CDR1 KGHDR, CDR2 SFDVKD. In nucleotides, the CDR3 is TGTGCCACCAGTTCACAGGGCAATGAGCAGTTCTTC. Protein sequence: CATSSQGNEQFF.

The chain combines TRBV6-5 with TRBJ2-7; 7 bases align to TRBD1. This CDR3 contains 16 residues. With V trimmed by 2 bases and J by 2 bases, 9 bases remained unmatched. Germline CDR1 MNHEY, CDR2 SVGAGI. Here the CDR3 reads CASSYVRQGQPYEQYF. The DNA of the CDR3 is TGTGCCAGCAGTTACGTAAGACAGGGTCAACCCTACGAGCAGTACTTC.

About this clone itself: The same CDR3 also results from other DNA sequences found in this sample. The chain recombines TRBV27 with TRBJ2-5, with D unresolved. Trimming took off 3 bases at V and 1 base at J, with 6 bases between the two ends. This CDR3 contains 13 residues. Germline CDR1 and CDR2: MNHEY and SMNVEV (reference sequence). CDR3 coding DNA: TGTGCCAGCAGTTTTGGCGGCCAAGAGACCCAGTACTTC. Protein product: CASSFGGQETQYF.

Remarks on this clone: A read error may produce the germline difference seen at one junction end. The chain employs TRBV7-8 and TRBJ2-1; 10 nucleotides agree with TRBD1. This CDR3 comprises 13 residues. CDR1 and CDR2 from the germline V gene are SGHVS and FQNEAQ. This CDR3 reads CASSPHLDRGRIF. CDR3 nucleotide sequence: TGTGCCAGCAGCCCTCACCTAGACAGGGGGCGAATCTTC. The whole variable domain, filled in from reference TRBV7-8 and TRBJ2-1, reads GAGVSQSPRYKVAKRGQDVALRCDPISGHVSLFWYQQALGQGPEFLTYFQNEAQLDKSGLPSDRFFAERPEGSVSTLKIQRTQQEDSAVYLCASSPHLDRGRIFGPGTRLTVL.

The chain carries TRBV27 and TRBJ2-3; 11 bases are a match to TRBD2. The CDR3 extends over 18 amino acids. From germline, CDR1 is MNHEY and CDR2 SMNVEV (reference sequence). The V and J ends lost 3 bases and 2 bases, in that order; junction bases with no gene match: 10. The CDR3 region has the DNA TGTGCCAGCAGTTTCGGGCTAGCGGGGGGCCGGGACACAGATACGCAGTATTTT. Protein sequence: CASSFGLAGGRDTDTQYF.

V is TRBV28 and J is TRBJ1-5; D call uncertain. The CDR3 is 14 amino acids. V lost 2 bases and J 5 bases, leaving 10 bases between the germline ends. In germline, CDR1 is MDHEN, CDR2 SYDVKM. CDR3: CASSLPRYDQPQHF. The CDR3 region has the DNA TGTGCCAGCAGTTTACCCAGATACGATCAGCCCCAGCATTTT.

V usage is TRBV18 and J usage is TRBJ2-5; D possibly corresponds to TRBD1 (6 bases). Germline CDR1 is KGHSH and CDR2 is LQKENI. V gave up 4 bases and J gave up 3 bases, with 18 bases separating them. There are 16 residues in the CDR3. The CDR3 is CASSHPTGGPEETQYF. The CDR3 DNA follows: TGTGCCAGCTCACACCCGACAGGAGGTCCTGAAGAGACCCAGTACTTC.

The chain links TRBV28 to TRBJ1-4; TRBD1 is a possible D gene (5 bases). Trimming took off 6 bases at V and 0 bases at J, with 17 bases between the two ends. Germline CDR1 is MDHEN and CDR2 is SYDVKM. The CDR3 runs 17 residues. CDR3 loop: CASSPTGRGTTNEKLFF. The CDR3 nucleotides read TGTGCCAGCAGCCCCACGGGGAGGGGAACAACTAATGAAAAACTGTTTTTT.

The genes are TRBV3-1 (or the pseudogene TRBV3-2) and TRBJ1-6; D uncertain. V was shortened by 0 bases and J by 6 bases, with 12 bases between the two germline ends. This CDR3 has 16 residues. Per the germline V gene, CDR1 is LGHDT and CDR2 is YNNKEL (reference sequence). CDR3 region: CASSQEREFVNSPLHF. For the CDR3, the DNA is TGTGCCAGCAGCCAAGAACGGGAGTTCGTTAATTCACCCCTCCACTTT.

The V call is TRBV6-6, the J call TRBJ1-6, with 9 bases fitting TRBD1. After removal of 11 bases from V and 0 bases from J, the junction contained 8 bases not matched to a gene. Germline CDR1 and CDR2: MNHNY and SVGAGI (reference sequence). The CDR3 loop spans 16 amino acids. The CDR3 nucleotides are TGTGCCGGACAATCACAGGGGGCCTCCTATAATTCACCCCTCCACTTT. It yields the protein CAGQSQGASYNSPLHF.

The chain has TRBV7-2 and TRBJ1-2; 9 positions match TRBD1. CDR1 and CDR2 (germline): SGHTA, FQGNSA. Losses at the gene ends were 5 bases for V and 4 bases for J; bases not matched to a gene: 11. This CDR3 region has 16 residues. CDR3 DNA sequence: TGTGCCAGCAGCCCCGGGACAGGGTTTCGAGCCTATGGCTACACCTTC. Translating gives CASSPGTGFRAYGYTF. Based on the CDR3 plus reference TRBV7-2 and TRBJ1-2, the full variable domain is GAGVSQSPSNKVTEKGKDVELRCDPISGHTALYWYRQSLGQGLEFLIYFQGNSAPDKSGLPSDRFSAERTGGSVSTLTIQRTQQEDSAVYLCASSPGTGFRAYGYTFGSGTRLTVV.

The chain recombines TRBV5-8 with TRBJ1-6; D unclear. The CDR3 is made up of 17 amino acids. Germline V gives CDR1 SGHTS, CDR2 YDEGEE. Trimming shortened V by 2 bases and J by 0 bases, and 12 bases separated the two germline ends. In DNA, the CDR3 is TGTGCCAGCAGCTTTCTTCAGACAAGCTCCTATAATTCACCCCTCCACTTT. It encodes CASSFLQTSSYNSPLHF.

The chain is built from TRBV18 and TRBJ2-7; TRBD1 is a possible D gene (5 bases). Trimming shortened V by 2 bases and J by 0 bases, and 11 bases separated the two germline ends. Germline V CDR1 and CDR2: KGHSH, LQKENI. The CDR3 runs to 15 residues. In DNA form, the CDR3 reads TGTGCCAGCTCACCAACAGGCCTTGCCTCCTACGAGCAGTACTTC. Amino acid sequence: CASSPTGLASYEQYF.

The V call is TRBV11-1, the J call TRBJ1-6; 10 nucleotides match TRBD1. Germline CDR1 and CDR2: SGHAT and FQDESV (reference sequence). The CDR3 totals 15 residues. V dropped 2 bases and J dropped 7; count of bases not matched to a gene: 2. This CDR3 is CASSLTGQGNSPLHF. The CDR3 DNA follows: TGTGCCAGCAGCTTAACGGGACAGGGGAATTCACCCCTCCACTTT.

The chain uses TRBV7-9 and TRBJ1-1; perhaps TRBD1 as D (5 bases). V was shortened by 6 bases and J by 7 bases, with 12 bases between the two germline ends. CDR3 length equals 12 residues. Germline CDR1 is SEHNR and CDR2 is FQNEAQ (reference sequence). The CDR3 nucleotides are TGTGCCAGCAGTTCGACAACAGGTGAAGCTTTCTTT. Translation: CASSSTTGEAFF.